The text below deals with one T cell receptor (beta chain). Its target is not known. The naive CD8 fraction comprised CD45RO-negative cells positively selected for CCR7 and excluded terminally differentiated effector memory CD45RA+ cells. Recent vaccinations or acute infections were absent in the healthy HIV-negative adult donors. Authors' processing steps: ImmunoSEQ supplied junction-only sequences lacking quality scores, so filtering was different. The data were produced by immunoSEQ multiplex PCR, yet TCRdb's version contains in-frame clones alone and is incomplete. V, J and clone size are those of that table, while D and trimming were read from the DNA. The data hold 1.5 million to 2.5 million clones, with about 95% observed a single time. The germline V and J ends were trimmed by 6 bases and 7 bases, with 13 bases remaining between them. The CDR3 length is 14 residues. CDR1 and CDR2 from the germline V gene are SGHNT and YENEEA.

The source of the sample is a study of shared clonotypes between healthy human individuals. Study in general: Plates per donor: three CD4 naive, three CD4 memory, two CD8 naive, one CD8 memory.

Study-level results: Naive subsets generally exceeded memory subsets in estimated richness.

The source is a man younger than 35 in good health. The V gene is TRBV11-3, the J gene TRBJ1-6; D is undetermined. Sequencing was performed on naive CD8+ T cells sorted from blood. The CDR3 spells CASRVVRPNSPLHF. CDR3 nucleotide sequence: TGTGCCAGCAGAGTCGTCAGACCAAATTCACCCCTCCACTTT.